The clone carrying this T cell receptor beta chain has more than one count but fewer than ten. V lost 4 bases and J 10 bases, leaving 17 bases between the germline ends. This CDR3 spans 14 amino acids. Germline lookup yields CDR1 MGHDK and CDR2 SYGVNS. The CDR3 regions of TCR beta were amplified from RNA transcripts. The study used the HTBI primer set for a first-round RT-PCR of the TCR CDR3. TCRdb independently ran MiXCR on the multiplex PCR reads; one entry per CDR3 protein. Here the sample spans 600,000 or so distinct CDR3 sequences, about 14% being singletons. The entry originates in a study of T cells in Graves' hyperthyroidism and ophthalmopathy.

Material for sequencing was blood. The chain is built from TRBV25-1 and TRBJ2-1, with TRBD1 as a possible D gene (5 bases). The source is a woman aged 50 to 60 with Graves' ophthalmopathy. CDR3 in amino acids: CASSGGLGAWEQFF. The CDR3 DNA follows: TGTGCCAGCAGTGGCGGCCTAGGGGCCTGGGAGCAGTTCTTC.